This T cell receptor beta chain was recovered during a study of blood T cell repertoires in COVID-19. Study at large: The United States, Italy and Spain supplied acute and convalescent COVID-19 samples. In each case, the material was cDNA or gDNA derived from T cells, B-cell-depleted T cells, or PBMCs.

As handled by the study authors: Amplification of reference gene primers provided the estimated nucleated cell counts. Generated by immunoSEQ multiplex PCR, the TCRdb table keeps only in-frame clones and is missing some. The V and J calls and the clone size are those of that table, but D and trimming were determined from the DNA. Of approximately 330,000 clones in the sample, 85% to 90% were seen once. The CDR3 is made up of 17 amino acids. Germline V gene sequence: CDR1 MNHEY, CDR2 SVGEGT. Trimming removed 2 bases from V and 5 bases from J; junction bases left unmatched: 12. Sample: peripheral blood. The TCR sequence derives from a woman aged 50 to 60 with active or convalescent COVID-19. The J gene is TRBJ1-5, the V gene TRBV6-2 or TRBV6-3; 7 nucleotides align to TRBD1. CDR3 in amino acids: CASSYDRVVGWHQPQHF. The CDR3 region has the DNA TGTGCCAGCAGTTACGACAGGGTAGTCGGATGGCATCAGCCCCAGCATTTT.